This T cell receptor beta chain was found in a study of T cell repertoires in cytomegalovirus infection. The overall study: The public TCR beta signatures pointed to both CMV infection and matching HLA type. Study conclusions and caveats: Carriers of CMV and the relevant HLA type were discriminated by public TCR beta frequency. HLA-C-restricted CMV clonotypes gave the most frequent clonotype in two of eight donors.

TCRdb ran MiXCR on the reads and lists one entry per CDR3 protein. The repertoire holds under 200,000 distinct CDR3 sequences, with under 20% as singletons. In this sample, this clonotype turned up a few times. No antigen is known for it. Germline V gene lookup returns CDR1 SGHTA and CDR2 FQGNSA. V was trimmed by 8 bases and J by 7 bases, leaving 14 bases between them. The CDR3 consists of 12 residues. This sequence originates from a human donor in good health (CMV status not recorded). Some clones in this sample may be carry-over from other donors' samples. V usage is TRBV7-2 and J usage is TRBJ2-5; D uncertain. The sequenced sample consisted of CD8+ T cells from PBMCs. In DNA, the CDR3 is TGTGCCAGCGCCAAGGATACGGTGACCCAGTACTTC. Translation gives CASAKDTVTQYF.